A single sample gave rise to the 28 T cell receptor beta chains below, sequenced in a study of blood T cell repertoires in COVID-19. Profiled with immunoSEQ multiplex PCR; TCRdb holds only in-frame clones, not every one. This sample yields about 84,000 clones, of which over 60% are seen a single time; 7% belongs to the top ten. Source material: peripheral blood. Receptor source: a man in his 70s with acute or convalescent COVID-19.

The chain recombines TRBV5-8 with TRBJ1-4; a weak D match, TRBD1 (6 bases). Germline CDR1 reads SGHTS; CDR2 reads YDEGEE. The ends were cut back, 4 bases at V and 8 bases at J, with 18 bases in the middle. This CDR3 is built from 15 residues. The CDR3 bases are TGTGCCAGCAGCCGGGGGGGGGCGTTTGGAGAAAAACTGTTTTTT. Translating it yields CASSRGGAFGEKLFF.

The chain employs TRBV5-1 and TRBJ2-7; no firm D call. CDR1 SGHRS and CDR2 YFSETQ come from the germline V gene. The CDR3 extends over 17 amino acids. Trimming stripped 0 bases from V and 3 bases from J, with 19 bases between. The CDR3 loop is CASSLDFSLGSGYEQYF. The CDR3 DNA sequence: TGCGCCAGCAGCTTGGACTTTTCTCTCGGGTCTGGCTACGAGCAGTACTTC. The variable domain in full, with the rest retrieved from reference TRBV5-1 and TRBJ2-7, is KAGVTQTPRYLIKTRGQQVTLSCSPISGHRSVSWYQQTPGQGLQFLFEYFSETQRNKGNFPGRFSGRQFSNSRSEMNVSTLELGDSALYLCASSLDFSLGSGYEQYFGPGTRLTVT.

J is TRBJ1-2 and V is TRBV28; no definite D call. V lost 7 bases to trimming and J lost 4 bases, with 19 bases between them. The CDR3 has 15 amino acids. The germline V gene has CDR1 MDHEN and CDR2 SYDVKM. The CDR3 spells CASTNTGKLSYGYTF. In DNA, the CDR3 is TGTGCCAGCACCAACACGGGGAAGTTAAGCTATGGCTACACCTTC.

The chain links TRBV7-9 to TRBJ1-5, with 7 bases aligning to TRBD1. V was clipped by 4 bases and J by 3 bases; unmatched bases: 3. This CDR3 spans 14 amino acids. The V gene's germline CDR1 is SEHNR and CDR2 FQNEAQ (reference sequence). The CDR3 coding sequence is TGTGCCAGCAGCTCAGGGGGAGCCAATCAGCCCCAGCATTTT. It yields the protein CASSSGGANQPQHF.

The genes are TRBV5-1 and TRBJ1-4; D perhaps matches TRBD1 (6 bases). This CDR3 has 16 amino acids. Trimming took off 0 bases at V and 8 bases at J, with 17 bases between the two ends. In germline, CDR1 is SGHRS, CDR2 YFSETQ. The DNA of the CDR3 is TGCGCCAGCAGCTTGGAGGGGCTCAGGGGAGGGGAAAAACTGTTTTTT. Translation gives CASSLEGLRGGEKLFF.

The chain is built from TRBV10-3 and TRBJ2-2, with D tentatively TRBD1 (5 bases). This CDR3 has 14 amino acids. Trimming took off 6 bases at V and 5 bases at J, with 13 bases between the two ends. Germline CDR1 reads ENHRY; CDR2 reads SYGVKD. CDR3 DNA sequence: TGTGCCATCAGGCTGACAGTGCCTACCGGGGAGCTGTTTTTT. Translated: CAIRLTVPTGELFF.

This clone has more than one count but fewer than ten. The chain joins TRBV6-1 to TRBJ1-2, with 7 positions matching TRBD1. With 2 bases clipped from V and 0 bases from J, the junction kept 3 bases outside the gene matches. There are 15 residues in the CDR3. CDR1 is MNHNS, CDR2 SASEGT, per germline. The DNA of the CDR3 is TGTGCCAGCAGTGAAAGGGGGCAAGCTAACTATGGCTACACCTTC. Amino acid sequence: CASSERGQANYGYTF.

This clone was counted once. This chain joins TRBV2 and TRBJ2-7; D gene ambiguous. In germline, CDR1 is SNHLY, CDR2 FYNNEI. This CDR3 has 16 amino acids. V dropped 1 base and J dropped 2 bases, with 15 bases sitting between them. CDR3: CASSEGSNTGTYEQYF. DNA for the CDR3: TGTGCCAGCAGTGAAGGTTCGAACACGGGTACCTACGAGCAGTACTTC. Complete variable domain (other parts from reference TRBV2 and TRBJ2-7): EPEVTQTPSHQVTQMGQEVILRCVPISNHLYFYWYRQILGQKVEFLVSFYNNEISEKSEIFDDQFSVERPDGSNFTLKIRSTKLEDSAMYFCASSEGSNTGTYEQYFGPGTRLTVT.

This clone was observed a handful of times. The chain joins TRBV24-1 to TRBJ2-3; tentative D call: TRBD2 (5 bases). The length of the CDR3 is 13 residues. Germline V gene sequence: CDR1 KGHDR, CDR2 SFDVKD. Between the trimmed V and J ends, which lost 3 bases and 6 bases, there was a span of 9 bases. CDR3 region: CATSDHTGDTQYF. CDR3 DNA: TGTGCCACCAGTGATCACACGGGGGATACGCAGTATTTT.

The chain carries TRBV6-1 and TRBJ2-3; D possibly corresponds to TRBD1 (6 bases). This CDR3 has 15 amino acids. The V end lost 1 base, the J end lost 4 bases, and 12 bases lay between the germline ends. In germline, CDR1 is MNHNS, CDR2 SASEGT. The CDR3 is CASSEVRQGPDTQYF. CDR3 nucleotides: TGTGCCAGCAGTGAAGTCCGGCAGGGGCCAGATACGCAGTATTTT.

The CDR3 DNA reads TGTGCCAGCAGTGAAGATGGCAGGGATTACAATGAGCAGTTCTTC. Encoded protein: CASSEDGRDYNEQFF. The chain employs TRBV6-1 and TRBJ2-1; a weak D match, TRBD1 (5 bases). CDR1 and CDR2 from the germline V gene are MNHNS and SASEGT. The ends were cut back, 1 base at V and 4 bases at J, with 11 bases in the middle. CDR3 size: 15 residues.

The chain uses TRBV4-1 and TRBJ1-1; 7 positions match TRBD1. The J segment lost 3 bases and the V segment lost 0 bases, leaving 4 bases of the junction unmatched. The CDR3 has 15 residues. CDR1 is MGHRA, CDR2 YSYEKL, per germline. The DNA of the CDR3 is TGCGCCAGCAGCCAAGAAGACAGGGTGTACACTGAAGCTTTCTTT. Amino acid sequence: CASSQEDRVYTEAFF.

This clone appeared a few times. This chain joins TRBV14 and TRBJ1-4, with 8 bases matching TRBD1. Germline V gives CDR1 SGHDN, CDR2 FVKESK. CDR3 size: 14 residues. The J segment lost 7 bases and the V segment lost 6 bases, leaving 7 bases of the junction unmatched. The CDR3 nucleotides are TGTGCCAGCAGACCGACAGGGGCGCCTGAAAAACTGTTTTTT. The encoded protein is CASRPTGAPEKLFF.

V is TRBV5-8 and J is TRBJ2-7; 10 bases are shared with TRBD1. Germline trimming cut 5 bases from V and 3 bases from J; bases unmatched to any gene: 2. In germline, CDR1 is SGHTS, CDR2 YDEGEE. There are 13 residues in the CDR3. The CDR3 DNA sequence: TGTGCCAGCAGGCGGACAGGGGGCTACGAGCAGTACTTC. Residues: CASRRTGGYEQYF.

The chain couples TRBV4-1 to TRBJ2-5; 9 positions match TRBD2. The length of the CDR3 is 17 residues. The V gene's germline CDR1 is MGHRA and CDR2 YSYEKL. V was clipped by 0 bases and J by 2 bases; unmatched bases: 7. The CDR3 DNA sequence: TGCGCCAGCAGCCAAGATCCCCCTAGCGGGGTTCAAGAGACCCAGTACTTC. Its protein product is CASSQDPPSGVQETQYF.

Comment on this clone: One junction end disagrees with the germline gene, perhaps due to a read error. The chain joins TRBV4-2 to TRBJ2-2, with 9 bases that match TRBD2. CDR3 length: 18 residues. Germline CDR1 LGHNA, CDR2 YNFKEQ. The CDR3 DNA follows: TGTGCCAGCAGCCTGGGTGGGCTAGCGGGATTAAACACCGGGGAGCTGCTTTTT. Protein: CASSLGGLAGLNTGELLF.

This chain joins TRBV6-1 and TRBJ2-7, with 8 bases lining up with TRBD1. Germline V gene lookup returns CDR1 MNHNS and CDR2 SASEGT. This CDR3 contains 14 residues. Unmatched junction bases numbered 6, after V lost 2 bases and J lost 6 bases. CDR3 region: CASSEQGQGREQYF. The CDR3 DNA reads as TGTGCCAGCAGTGAACAAGGACAGGGTCGCGAGCAGTACTTC.

The chain uses TRBV6-1 and TRBJ1-2, with D uncertain. Germline-derived CDR1 and CDR2 are MNHNS and SASEGT. The CDR3 has 14 residues. V lost 1 base and J lost 2, with 8 bases in between. The CDR3 coding sequence is TGTGCCAGCAGTGAAGGCTGGCAGAACTATGGCTACACCTTC. Residues: CASSEGWQNYGYTF.

V usage is TRBV29-1 and J usage is TRBJ2-3, with a possible D match to TRBD2 (6 bases). Deletions cut 5 bases from V and 5 bases from J, with 8 bases between. This CDR3 is built from 11 residues. The germline CDR1 and CDR2 sequences are SQVTM and ANQGSEA. The CDR3 loop is CSVLGGDTQYF. The CDR3 bases are TGCAGCGTTCTCGGGGGAGATACGCAGTATTTT.

The V call is TRBV21-1, the J call TRBJ1-1. TRBV21-1 is an annotated pseudogene. The CDR3 consists of 19 residues. The CDR3 loop is CASSKVPSAGKLVNTEAFF. Written as DNA, the CDR3 is TGTGCCAGCAGCAAAGTCCCGAGTGCCGGGAAACTTGTGAACACTGAAGCTTTCTTT.

The chain has TRBV28 and TRBJ2-3; a possible D gene is TRBD2 (6 bases). Germline CDR1 and CDR2: MDHEN and SYDVKM. CDR3 length: 15 residues. Trimming pared 7 bases from V and 1 base from J, leaving 15 bases between. CDR3 sequence: CASTAGGKGTDTQYF. CDR3 DNA sequence: TGTGCCAGCACCGCCGGGGGTAAGGGCACAGATACGCAGTATTTT. Using reference TRBV28 and TRBJ2-3 for the parts outside the CDR3, the full variable domain is DVKVTQSSRYLVKRTGEKVFLECVQDMDHENMFWYRQDPGLGLRLIYFSYDVKMKEKGDIPEGYSVSREKKERFSLILESASTNQTSMYLCASTAGGKGTDTQYFGPGTRLTVL.

The V and J genes are TRBV6-5 and TRBJ1-2; 7 nucleotides align to TRBD1. Germline CDR1 MNHEY, CDR2 SVGAGI. This CDR3 region has 15 residues. Unmatched junction bases numbered 3, after V lost 2 bases and J lost 0 bases. In DNA, the CDR3 is TGTGCCAGCAGTTACCAGGGGGGAACTAACTATGGCTACACCTTC. Translating it yields CASSYQGGTNYGYTF.

This clone was counted ten times or more. This chain joins TRBV11-3 and TRBJ1-1, with D tentatively TRBD1 (6 bases). The CDR3 length is 15 residues. Germline-derived CDR1 and CDR2 are SGHNT and YENEEA. The ends were cut back, 3 bases at V and 4 bases at J, with 15 bases in the middle. As DNA, the CDR3 is TGTGCCAGCAGCTTGGGACACTCGGGCAGCACTGAAGCTTTCTTT. As protein: CASSLGHSGSTEAFF.

This clone came up once. The chain uses TRBV5-5 and TRBJ2-2; 8 positions match TRBD2. J was trimmed by 3 bases and V by 4 bases; bases with no gene match: 2. CDR1 SGHKS and CDR2 YYEKEE come from the germline V gene (reference sequence). The CDR3 loop spans 14 amino acids. The CDR3 DNA reads TGTGCCAGCAGCGCGGGACTAGACACCGGGGAGCTGTTTTTT. Encoded protein: CASSAGLDTGELFF. Drawing the rest from reference TRBV5-5 and TRBJ2-2, the complete variable domain is DAGVTQSPTHLIKTRGQQVTLRCSPISGHKSVSWYQQVLGQGPQFIFQYYEKEERGRGNFPDRFSARQFPNYSSELNVNALLLGDSALYLCASSAGLDTGELFFGEGSRLTVL.

The chain links TRBV29-1 to TRBJ2-1; 9 positions match TRBD1. Trimming removed 2 bases from V and 9 bases from J; junction bases left unmatched: 8. The CDR3 spans 14 residues. The V gene's germline CDR1 is SQVTM and CDR2 ANQGSEA. CDR3 region: CSVELPSTGGEQFF. CDR3 in DNA: TGCAGCGTTGAACTCCCGTCGACAGGGGGTGAGCAGTTCTTC.

This clone is a singleton in its sample. The J gene is TRBJ2-3, the V gene TRBV28, with a possible D match to TRBD2 (7 bases). The germline gives CDR1 MDHEN, CDR2 SYDVKM. The V and J ends lost 2 bases and 6 bases respectively, with 15 bases between them. This CDR3 has 15 residues. In nucleotides, the CDR3 is TGTGCCAGCAGTTTAGGGGGGGGCGTGTTGGATACGCAGTATTTT. Encoded protein: CASSLGGGVLDTQYF.

This clone has a count of ten or more. The chain combines TRBV9 with TRBJ1-4; D call uncertain. This CDR3 is built from 13 residues. From germline, CDR1 is SGDLS and CDR2 YYNGEE. Trimming left V 0 bases short and J 5 bases short, with 5 bases between. CDR3 bases: TGTGCCAGCAGCGTAGGGCTCAATGAAAAACTGTTTTTT. Its translation is CASSVGLNEKLFF.

The chain is built from TRBV3-1 (or the pseudogene TRBV3-2) and TRBJ2-5, with TRBD2 identical over 7 bases. Germline V CDR1 and CDR2: LGHDT, YNNKEL (reference sequence). The CDR3 is 15 residues long. The trim removed 1 base at V and 7 bases at J, leaving 9 bases unmatched. The CDR3 reads CASSQGAGAGWTQYF. The CDR3 nucleotides read TGTGCCAGCAGCCAAGGGGCGGGAGCCGGTTGGACCCAGTACTTC.